The 8 T cell receptor beta chains given below trace back to one sample, sequenced in a study of blood T cells in healthy people across ages. PCR was performed a second time for about 7 to 11 cycles using a sample-barcoded 5' primer and a J-beta primer mix. TCRdb re-derived calls from the 5' RACE reads in MiXCR, one entry per CDR3 protein. The sample has some 780,000 distinct CDR3 sequences; about 56% are singletons. The source material was blood. The origin of the receptors is a man aged 35-49 years in good health.

V is TRBV4-3 and J is TRBJ2-4; TRBD2 might be the D (5 bases). Trimming took 0 bases from V and 1 from J, leaving 13 bases between them. This CDR3 comprises 17 residues. Germline values: CDR1 LGHNA, CDR2 YSLEER. The DNA for the CDR3 is TGCGCCAGCAGCCAAGATTGGAGGTCTCTGGCCAAAAACATTCAGTACTTC. As protein: CASSQDWRSLAKNIQYF.

This chain connects TRBV7-7 to TRBJ2-1; 9 bases align to TRBD1. Per the germline V gene, CDR1 is SSHAT and CDR2 is FNYEAQ (reference sequence). V was clipped by 1 base and J by 9 bases; unmatched bases: 13. The CDR3 extends over 17 amino acids. The CDR3 is CASSLGMATGGYAEQFF. As DNA, the CDR3 is TGTGCCAGCAGCTTAGGGATGGCGACAGGGGGTTATGCTGAGCAGTTCTTC.

Only a few counts were recorded for this clonotype. V gene TRBV6-1 combines with J gene TRBJ1-2, with D unclear. Germline-derived CDR1 and CDR2 are MNHNS and SASEGT. The CDR3 spans 12 residues. The ends were cut back, 8 bases at V and 9 bases at J, with 16 bases in the middle. The CDR3 DNA is TGTGCCAGCTCCGAGGCATCTATAAGCTACACCTTC. This sequence encodes CASSEASISYTF.

The gene calls are TRBV3-1 and TRBJ2-1, with a tentative D call TRBD2 (6 bases). CDR1 and CDR2 from the germline V gene are LGHDT and YNNKEL (reference sequence). The V end lost 3 bases, the J end lost 8 bases, and 11 bases lay between the germline ends. The CDR3 is made up of 13 amino acids. The CDR3 sequence: CASSHHGTDEQFF. The DNA of the CDR3 is TGTGCCAGCAGCCACCACGGGACTGATGAGCAGTTCTTC.

The chain carries TRBV7-6 and TRBJ2-1; D gene ambiguous. The V end was cut by 5 bases, the J end by 6 bases, with 8 bases between. Germline V gene sequence: CDR1 SGHVS, CDR2 FNYEAQ. This CDR3 region has 12 residues. This CDR3 reads CASSAHGNEQFF. CDR3 DNA: TGTGCCAGCAGCGCACACGGCAATGAGCAGTTCTTC.

The chain employs TRBV29-1 and TRBJ2-7; TRBD1 is a possible D gene (6 bases). The CDR3 totals 15 residues. V was cut by 1 base and J by 0 bases, with 13 bases left in between. Per germline, CDR1 SQVTM and CDR2 ANQGSEA. The CDR3 loop is CSVEVTGTPSYEQYF. CDR3 DNA: TGCAGCGTTGAAGTAACAGGGACCCCCTCCTACGAGCAGTACTTC.

The chain couples TRBV29-1 to TRBJ2-1; 7 bases are a match to TRBD1. V was clipped by 3 bases and J by 4 bases; unmatched bases: 6. Germline loops: CDR1 SQVTM, CDR2 ANQGSEA. The length of the CDR3 is 14 residues. CDR3 nucleotide sequence: TGCAGCGTTGATGTCAGGGGGAGATACAATGAGCAGTTCTTC. Its translation is CSVDVRGRYNEQFF.

The V call is TRBV9, the J call TRBJ1-1, with 8 bases that match TRBD1. The V segment lost 2 bases and the J segment 0 bases; nucleotides outside the gene matches: 9. Germline CDR1 reads SGDLS; CDR2 reads YYNGEE. CDR3 length: 17 residues. The CDR3 loop is CASSVRPGQDLNTEAFF. The CDR3 DNA sequence: TGTGCCAGCAGCGTCCGGCCGGGACAGGACTTGAACACTGAAGCTTTCTTT.